This T cell receptor (beta chain) appears in the sequencing data of a study of cytomegalovirus exposure and HLA in healthy donors. Losses at the gene ends were 4 bases for V and 5 bases for J; bases not matched to a gene: 13. The V gene's germline CDR1 is SGHDT and CDR2 YYEEEE. The CDR3 contains 16 residues. As concerns this clone: What it binds is not known.

Study-level findings and limits: Cytomegalovirus-associated status was assigned to about 170 TCR beta chains.

PCR employed 60 Vbeta and 13 Jbeta primers. Sequencing used immunoSEQ multiplex PCR; TCRdb keeps in-frame clones, though not all of them. The sample carries over 200,000 clones, approximately 82% recorded once. The V gene is TRBV5-6, the J gene TRBJ2-3; 7 bases match TRBD2. This sequence originates from a male donor in good health and CMV-seronegative. The sequencing sample was made of PBMCs. Here the CDR3 DNA reads TGTGCCAGCAGCATTCCTAGCGGACGAAGAGGAGATACGCAGTATTTT. It is translated as CASSIPSGRRGDTQYF. Full variable domain (remainder filled in from reference TRBV5-6 and TRBJ2-3): DAGVTQSPTHLIKTRGQQVTLRCSPKSGHDTVSWYQQALGQGPQFIFQYYEEEERQRGNFPDRFSGHQFPNYSSELNVNALLLGDSALYLCASSIPSGRRGDTQYFGPGTRLTVL.